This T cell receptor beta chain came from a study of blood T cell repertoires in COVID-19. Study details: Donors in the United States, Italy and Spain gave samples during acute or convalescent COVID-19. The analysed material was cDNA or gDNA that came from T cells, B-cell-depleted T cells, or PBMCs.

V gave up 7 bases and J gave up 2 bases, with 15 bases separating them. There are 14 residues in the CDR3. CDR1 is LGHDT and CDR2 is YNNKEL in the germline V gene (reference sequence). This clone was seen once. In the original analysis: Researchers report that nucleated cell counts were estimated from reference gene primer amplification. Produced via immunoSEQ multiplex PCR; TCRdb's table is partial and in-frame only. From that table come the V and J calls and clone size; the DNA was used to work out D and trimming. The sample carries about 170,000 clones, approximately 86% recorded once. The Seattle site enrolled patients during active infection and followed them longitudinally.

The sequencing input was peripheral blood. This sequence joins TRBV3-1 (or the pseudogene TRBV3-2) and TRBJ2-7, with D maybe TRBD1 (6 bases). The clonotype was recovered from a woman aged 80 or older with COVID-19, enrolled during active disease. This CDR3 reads CASTPGDKTYEQYF. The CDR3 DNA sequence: TGTGCCAGCACTCCCGGGGACAAAACCTACGAGCAGTACTTC.